This T cell receptor (beta chain) was identified in a study of low-dose radiotherapy and immunotherapy resistance in tumors. The time point denotes: after trial treatment. Treatment denoted: LDRT plus nivolumab, ipilimumab, low-dose cyclophosphamide and aspirin (RACIN trial). The CDR3 contains 14 residues. Germline loops: CDR1 MNHNY, CDR2 SVGAGI (reference sequence). V lost 10 bases and J 1 base, leaving 14 bases between the germline ends. TRAV- and TRBV-specific primers were used for first-strand cDNA, which covered alpha and beta chains. A roughly 19-cycle PCR with a constant-region primer and V-primer adapter amplified TCRs. MiXCR, applied by TCRdb to the reads, yields one record per CDR3 protein. Here the sample spans approximately 84,000 distinct CDR3 sequences, less than 20% being singletons. This clonotype has at least ten counts.

This rearrangement joins TRBV6-6 to TRBJ1-5, with no clear D. The sample in question was PBMCs, obtained after low-dose radiotherapy plus immunotherapy. This sequence was found in a male donor with prostate cancer. The CDR3 bases are TGTGCCACACAATCGGGCAGAAGCAATCAGCCCCAGCATTTT. Its translation is CATQSGRSNQPQHF.